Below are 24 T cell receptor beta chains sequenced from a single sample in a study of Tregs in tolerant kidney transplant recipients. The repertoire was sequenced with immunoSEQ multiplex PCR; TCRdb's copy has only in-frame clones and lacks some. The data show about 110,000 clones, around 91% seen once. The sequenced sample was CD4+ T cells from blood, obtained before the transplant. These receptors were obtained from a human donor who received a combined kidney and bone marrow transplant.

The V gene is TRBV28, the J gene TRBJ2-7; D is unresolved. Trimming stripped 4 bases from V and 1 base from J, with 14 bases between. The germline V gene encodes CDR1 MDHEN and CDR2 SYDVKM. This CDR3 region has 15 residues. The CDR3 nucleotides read TGTGCCAGCAGTTCACAGACCTTGGTTTCCTACGAGCAGTACTTC. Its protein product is CASSSQTLVSYEQYF.

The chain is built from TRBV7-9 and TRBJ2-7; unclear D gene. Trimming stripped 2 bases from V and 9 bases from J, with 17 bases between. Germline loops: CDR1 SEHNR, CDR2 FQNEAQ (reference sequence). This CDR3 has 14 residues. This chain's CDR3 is CASSLQQTLLTQYF. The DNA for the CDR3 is TGTGCCAGCAGCTTACAACAGACCCTTTTGACGCAGTACTTC.

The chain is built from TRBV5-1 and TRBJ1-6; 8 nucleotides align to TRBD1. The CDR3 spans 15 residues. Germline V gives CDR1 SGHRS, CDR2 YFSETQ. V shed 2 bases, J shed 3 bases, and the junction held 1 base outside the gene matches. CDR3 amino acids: CASSFGQGYNSPLHF. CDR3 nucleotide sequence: TGCGCCAGCAGCTTTGGACAGGGCTATAATTCACCCCTCCACTTT.

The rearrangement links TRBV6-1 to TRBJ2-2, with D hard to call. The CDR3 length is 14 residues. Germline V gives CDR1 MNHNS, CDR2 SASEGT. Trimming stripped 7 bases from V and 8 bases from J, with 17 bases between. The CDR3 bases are TGTGCCAGCATCCCGAGGTGGTTCACAGGGGAGCTGTTTTTT. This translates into CASIPRWFTGELFF.

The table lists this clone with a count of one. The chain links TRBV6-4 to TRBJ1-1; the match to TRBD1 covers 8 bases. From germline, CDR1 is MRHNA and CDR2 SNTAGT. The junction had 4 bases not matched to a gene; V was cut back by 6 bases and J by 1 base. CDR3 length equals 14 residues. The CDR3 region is CASRPGTGNTEAFF. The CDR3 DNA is TGTGCCAGCAGACCCGGGACAGGGAACACTGAAGCTTTCTTT.

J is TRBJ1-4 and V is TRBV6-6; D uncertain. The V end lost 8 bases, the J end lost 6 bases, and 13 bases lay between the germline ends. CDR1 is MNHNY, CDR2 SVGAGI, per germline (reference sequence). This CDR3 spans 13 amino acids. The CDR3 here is CASGHEGDEKLFF. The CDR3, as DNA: TGTGCCAGCGGGCACGAGGGCGATGAAAAACTGTTTTTT.

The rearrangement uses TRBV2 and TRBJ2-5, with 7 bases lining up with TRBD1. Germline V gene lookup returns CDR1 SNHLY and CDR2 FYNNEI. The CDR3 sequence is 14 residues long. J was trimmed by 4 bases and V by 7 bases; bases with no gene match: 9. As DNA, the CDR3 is TGTGCCAGCATGAAAGACAGGGCTGGAGAGACCCAGTACTTC. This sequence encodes CASMKDRAGETQYF.

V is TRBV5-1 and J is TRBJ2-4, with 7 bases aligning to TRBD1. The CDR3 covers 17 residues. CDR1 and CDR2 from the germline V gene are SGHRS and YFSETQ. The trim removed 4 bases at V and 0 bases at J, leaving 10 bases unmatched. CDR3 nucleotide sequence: TGCGCCAGCAGCCCGTTTGGGACAGAGCTAGCCAAAAACATTCAGTACTTC. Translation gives CASSPFGTELAKNIQYF.

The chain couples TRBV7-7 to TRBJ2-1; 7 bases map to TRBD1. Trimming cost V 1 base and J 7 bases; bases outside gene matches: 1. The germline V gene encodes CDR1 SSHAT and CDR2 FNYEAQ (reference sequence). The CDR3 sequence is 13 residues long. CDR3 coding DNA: TGTGCCAGCAGCTTAGACAGGGGAAATGAGCAGTTCTTC. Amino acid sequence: CASSLDRGNEQFF.

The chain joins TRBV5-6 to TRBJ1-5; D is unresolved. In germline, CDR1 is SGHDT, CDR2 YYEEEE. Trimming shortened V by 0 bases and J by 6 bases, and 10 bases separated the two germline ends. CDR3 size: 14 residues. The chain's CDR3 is CASSLGSGFQPQHF. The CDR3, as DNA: TGTGCCAGCAGCTTGGGGAGTGGCTTTCAGCCCCAGCATTTT. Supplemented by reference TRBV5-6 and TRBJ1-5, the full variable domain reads DAGVTQSPTHLIKTRGQQVTLRCSPKSGHDTVSWYQQALGQGPQFIFQYYEEEERQRGNFPDRFSGHQFPNYSSELNVNALLLGDSALYLCASSLGSGFQPQHFGDGTRLSIL.

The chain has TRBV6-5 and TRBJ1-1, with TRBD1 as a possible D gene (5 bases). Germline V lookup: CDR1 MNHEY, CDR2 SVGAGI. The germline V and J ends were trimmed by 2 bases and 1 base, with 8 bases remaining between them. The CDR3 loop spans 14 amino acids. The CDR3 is CASSYTRGNTEAFF. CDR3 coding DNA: TGTGCCAGCAGTTACACAAGGGGGAACACTGAAGCTTTCTTT.

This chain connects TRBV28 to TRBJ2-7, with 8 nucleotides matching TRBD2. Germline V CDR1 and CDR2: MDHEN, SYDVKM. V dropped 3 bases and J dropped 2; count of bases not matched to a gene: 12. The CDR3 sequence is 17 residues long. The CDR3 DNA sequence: TGTGCCAGCAGTTTCCCCCCGGCGGGAGGTTTGACCTACGAGCAGTACTTC. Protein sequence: CASSFPPAGGLTYEQYF.

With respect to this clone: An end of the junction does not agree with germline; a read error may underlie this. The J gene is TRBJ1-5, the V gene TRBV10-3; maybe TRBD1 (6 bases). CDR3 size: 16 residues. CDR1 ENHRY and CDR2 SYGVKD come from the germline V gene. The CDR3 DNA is TGTGCCAGCAGTTGGGGGGGCTCCGATAGCAATCAGCCCCAGCATTTT. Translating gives CASSWGGSDSNQPQHF.

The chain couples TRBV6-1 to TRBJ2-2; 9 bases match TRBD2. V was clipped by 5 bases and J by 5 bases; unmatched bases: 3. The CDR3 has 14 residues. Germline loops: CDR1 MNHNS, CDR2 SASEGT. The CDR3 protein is CASSWLAGTGELFF. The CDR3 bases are TGTGCCAGCAGTTGGCTAGCGGGGACCGGGGAGCTGTTTTTT.

The CDR3 DNA reads TGTGCCACCAGCAGAGATCGAAGAAGGCTAGCGGGGGGTGAAGAGACCCAGTACTTC. Translating it yields CATSRDRRRLAGGEETQYF. The chain couples TRBV15 to TRBJ2-5; the match to TRBD2 covers 11 bases. V lost 0 bases and J lost 3; bases outside the gene matches: 12. This CDR3 has 19 amino acids. The germline gives CDR1 LNHNV, CDR2 YYDKDF (reference sequence).

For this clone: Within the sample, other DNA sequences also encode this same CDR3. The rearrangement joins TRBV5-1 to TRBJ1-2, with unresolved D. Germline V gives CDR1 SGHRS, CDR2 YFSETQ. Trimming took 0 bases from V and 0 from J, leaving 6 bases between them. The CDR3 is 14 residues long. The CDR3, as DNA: TGCGCCAGCAGCTTGGGTACAGCTAACTATGGCTACACCTTC. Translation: CASSLGTANYGYTF.

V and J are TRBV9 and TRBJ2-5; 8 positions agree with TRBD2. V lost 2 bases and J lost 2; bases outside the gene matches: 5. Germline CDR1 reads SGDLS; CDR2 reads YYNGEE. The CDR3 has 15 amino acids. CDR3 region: CASSVGRGGQETQYF. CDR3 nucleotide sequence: TGTGCCAGCAGCGTCGGTCGGGGGGGGCAAGAGACCCAGTACTTC.

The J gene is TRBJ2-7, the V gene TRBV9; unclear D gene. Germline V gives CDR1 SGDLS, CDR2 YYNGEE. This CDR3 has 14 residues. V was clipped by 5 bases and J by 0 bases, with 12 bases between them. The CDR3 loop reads CASSAGSNSYEQYF. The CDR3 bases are TGTGCCAGCAGTGCCGGGTCAAACTCCTACGAGCAGTACTTC.

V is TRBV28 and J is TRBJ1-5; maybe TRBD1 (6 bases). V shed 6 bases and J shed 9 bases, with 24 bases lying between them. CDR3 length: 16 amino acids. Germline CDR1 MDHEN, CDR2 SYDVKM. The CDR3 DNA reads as TGTGCCAGCAGCCAAGCTACAGGGAGGGGGAACTCGCCCCAGCATTTT. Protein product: CASSQATGRGNSPQHF.

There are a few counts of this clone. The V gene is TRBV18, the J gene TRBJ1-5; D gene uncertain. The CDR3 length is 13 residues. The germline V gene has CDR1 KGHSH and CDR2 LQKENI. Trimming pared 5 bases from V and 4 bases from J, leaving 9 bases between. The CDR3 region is CASSGYGNQPQHF. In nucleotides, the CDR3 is TGTGCCAGCTCAGGCTACGGGAATCAGCCCCAGCATTTT.

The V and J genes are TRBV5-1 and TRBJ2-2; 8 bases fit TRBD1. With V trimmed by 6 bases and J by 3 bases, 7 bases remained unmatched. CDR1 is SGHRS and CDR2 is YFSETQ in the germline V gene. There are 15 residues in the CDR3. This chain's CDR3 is CASTPGQVDTGELFF. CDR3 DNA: TGCGCCAGCACCCCGGGACAGGTCGACACCGGGGAGCTGTTTTTT.

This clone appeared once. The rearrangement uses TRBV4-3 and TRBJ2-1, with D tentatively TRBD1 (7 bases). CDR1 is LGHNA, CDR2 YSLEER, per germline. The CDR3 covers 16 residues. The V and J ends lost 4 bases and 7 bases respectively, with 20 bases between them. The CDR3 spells CASSLSGRGAVNEQFF. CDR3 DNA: TGCGCCAGCAGCCTTTCCGGCAGGGGGGCAGTGAATGAGCAGTTCTTC.

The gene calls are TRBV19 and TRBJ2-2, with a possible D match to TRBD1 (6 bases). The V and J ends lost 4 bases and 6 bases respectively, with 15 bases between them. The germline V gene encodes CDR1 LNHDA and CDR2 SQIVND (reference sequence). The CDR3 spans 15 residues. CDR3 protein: CASSKGTQGPGELFF. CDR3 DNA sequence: TGTGCCAGTAGTAAAGGGACGCAGGGGCCCGGGGAGCTGTTTTTT.

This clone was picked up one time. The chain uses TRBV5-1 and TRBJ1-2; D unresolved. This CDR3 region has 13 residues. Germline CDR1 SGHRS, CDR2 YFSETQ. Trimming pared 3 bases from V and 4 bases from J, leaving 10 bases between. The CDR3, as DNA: TGCGCCAGCAGCTCGGCACTAGGCTATGGCTACACCTTC. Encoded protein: CASSSALGYGYTF.